The table lists the clone carrying this T cell receptor beta chain with a few counts. This record comes from a study of blood T cell repertoires in COVID-19. Study background: The United States, Italy and Spain supplied acute and convalescent COVID-19 samples.

As processed by the authors: Quantification of nucleated cells was approximated via reference gene primer amplification. Generated by immunoSEQ multiplex PCR, the TCRdb table keeps only in-frame clones and is missing some. V, J and clone size are those of that table, while D and trimming were read from the DNA. The repertoire holds about 170,000 clones, with around four fifths as singletons. This CDR3 is built from 15 residues. Germline values: CDR1 MNHEY, CDR2 SVGAGI. The ends were cut back, 7 bases at V and 0 bases at J, with 13 bases in the middle. This receptor was identified in a woman of 80 years or more with COVID-19, enrolled during active disease. The rearrangement uses TRBV6-5 and TRBJ2-4, with D perhaps matching TRBD2 (6 bases). Sequencing was done on a sample of peripheral blood. For the CDR3, the DNA is TGTGCCAGCACTTCAGGGACTGTAGCCAAAAACATTCAGTACTTC. It is translated as CASTSGTVAKNIQYF.